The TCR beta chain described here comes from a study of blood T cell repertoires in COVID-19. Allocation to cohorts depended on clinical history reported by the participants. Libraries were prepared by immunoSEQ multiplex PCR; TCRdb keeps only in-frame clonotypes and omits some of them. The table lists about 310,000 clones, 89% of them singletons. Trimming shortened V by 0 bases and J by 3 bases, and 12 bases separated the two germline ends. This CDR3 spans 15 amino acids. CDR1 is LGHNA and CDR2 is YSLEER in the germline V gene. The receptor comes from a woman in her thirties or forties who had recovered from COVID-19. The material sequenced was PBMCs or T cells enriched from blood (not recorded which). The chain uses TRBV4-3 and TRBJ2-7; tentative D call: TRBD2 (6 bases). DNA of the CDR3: TGCGCCAGCAGCCAAGACTGGGGCGGGGACTACGAGCAGTACTTC. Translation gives CASSQDWGGDYEQYF.